This section outlines one T cell receptor beta chain sequence together with its context. These data come from a study of blood T cell repertoires in COVID-19. In the study overall: Whether acute or convalescent, the COVID-19 samples came from the United States, Italy and Spain.

TCRdb's table, derived via immunoSEQ multiplex PCR, lists solely in-frame clones and lacks some. The table records 70,000 to 95,000 clones, roughly 80% of them present only once. Per germline, CDR1 SNHLY and CDR2 FYNNEI. Unmatched junction bases numbered 11, after V lost 10 bases and J lost 0 bases. CDR3 length: 15 residues. The TCR comes from a man in his fifties or sixties with COVID-19, enrolled during active disease. Sequenced: peripheral blood. The rearrangement uses TRBV2 and TRBJ2-7; 8 bases match TRBD1. CDR3 nucleotide sequence: TGTGCCACCTCAACAGGGGGTGATAGCTCCTACGAGCAGTACTTC. Amino acid sequence: CATSTGGDSSYEQYF.